Shown below are 18 T cell receptor beta chains from a single sample sequenced in a study of blood T cell repertoires in COVID-19. The data were produced by immunoSEQ multiplex PCR, yet TCRdb's version contains in-frame clones alone and is incomplete. Of a few hundred thousand clones in the sample, approximately 90% were seen once. Material: peripheral blood. Every receptor here comes from a woman aged 18 to 35 who had recovered from COVID-19.

The V and J genes are TRBV7-9 and TRBJ1-5, with 9 bases matching TRBD1. Germline V gene data show CDR1 as SEHNR and CDR2 as FQNEAQ (reference sequence). CDR3 size: 15 residues. With V trimmed by 5 bases and J by 3 bases, 5 bases remained unmatched. The CDR3 reads CASSLTGGPNQPQHF. CDR3 DNA: TGTGCCAGCAGCCTAACAGGGGGCCCCAATCAGCCCCAGCATTTT.

The chain combines TRBV5-1 with TRBJ2-5, with 11 bases lining up with TRBD2. CDR1 and CDR2 (germline): SGHRS, YFSETQ. The CDR3 is made up of 15 amino acids. Trimming cost V 9 bases and J 1 base; bases outside gene matches: 8. The CDR3 loop is CATTLAGGVQETQYF. The CDR3 DNA follows: TGCGCCACCACCTTAGCGGGAGGGGTCCAAGAGACCCAGTACTTC.

This clone was seen just once. The chain carries TRBV7-2 and TRBJ2-7; TRBD2 agrees at 8 bases. There are 14 residues in the CDR3. V lost 5 bases, J lost 6 bases, and 9 bases stayed unmatched. Germline assignment: CDR1 SGHTA and CDR2 FQGNSA. CDR3 nucleotide sequence: TGTGCCAGCAGCCTACTAGCGGCCCAGAGCGAGCAGTACTTC. It yields the protein CASSLLAAQSEQYF.

The CDR3 nucleotides read TGTGCCAGCAGCTTAGGGGACACAGATACGCAGTATTTT. The encoded protein is CASSLGDTDTQYF. The chain combines TRBV5-8 with TRBJ2-3; D perhaps matches TRBD1 (5 bases). The CDR3 spans 13 residues. Trimming took off 2 bases at V and 2 bases at J, with 6 bases between the two ends. The germline gives CDR1 SGHTS, CDR2 YDEGEE.

The chain couples TRBV21-1 to TRBJ2-7; the table's D call, TRBD1, has no DNA check behind it. TRBV21-1 is termed a pseudogene. The CDR3 spans 14 residues. CDR3 sequence: CASRPTGGTHEQYF. DNA for the CDR3: TGTGCCAGCAGGCCCACAGGGGGCACCCACGAGCAGTACTTC.

The V and J genes are TRBV7-2 and TRBJ1-2; D not resolved. Germline assignment: CDR1 SGHTA and CDR2 FQGNSA. This CDR3 is 15 amino acids long. Trimming removed 5 bases at V and 8 bases at J, with 21 bases between. The DNA of the CDR3 is TGTGCCAGCAGCCCCGTCCCAGGATCCGCGACGGGCTACACCTTC. Translation: CASSPVPGSATGYTF.

This sequence joins TRBV5-1 and TRBJ1-5; no firm D call. CDR1 is SGHRS, CDR2 YFSETQ, per germline. Trimming removed 4 bases from V and 5 bases from J, with 10 bases in between. CDR3 length equals 13 residues. Here the CDR3 reads CASSADIHQPQHF. The CDR3 DNA follows: TGCGCCAGCAGCGCTGACATCCATCAGCCCCAGCATTTT.

The table lists this clone with a few counts. This chain links TRBV7-3 with TRBJ2-7; the D gene is possibly TRBD2 (6 bases). Germline loops: CDR1 SGHTA, CDR2 FQGTGA. The CDR3 length is 16 residues. V was cut by 5 bases and J by 0 bases, with 17 bases left in between. The CDR3 region is CASSPGVGEGSYEQYF. The CDR3 region has the DNA TGTGCCAGCAGCCCGGGGGTCGGGGAAGGCTCCTACGAGCAGTACTTC.

The chain combines TRBV4-1 with TRBJ1-3; D uncertain. This CDR3 is 14 amino acids long. Trimming pared 8 bases from V and 4 bases from J, leaving 15 bases between. CDR1 is MGHRA and CDR2 is YSYEKL in the germline V gene. Written as DNA, the CDR3 is TGCGCCAGCGGGCAAGGTCTCAGGGGAAACACCATATATTTT. It yields the protein CASGQGLRGNTIYF.

V and J are TRBV6-5 and TRBJ2-1; a weak D match, TRBD2 (6 bases). Germline CDR1 and CDR2: MNHEY and SVGAGI. The ends were cut back, 4 bases at V and 4 bases at J, with 11 bases in the middle. The CDR3 spans 14 residues. As DNA, the CDR3 is TGTGCCAGCAGTTTGAAAGGGACTTACAATGAGCAGTTCTTC. Its protein is CASSLKGTYNEQFF.

The DNA for the CDR3 is TGTGCCAGCTCACCACCGGGGGCCGTCAATCAGCCCCAGCATTTT. Amino acid sequence: CASSPPGAVNQPQHF. The rearrangement uses TRBV18 and TRBJ1-5, with D possibly matching TRBD1 (6 bases). Germline CDR1 is KGHSH and CDR2 is LQKENI. The length of the CDR3 is 15 residues. Trimming shortened V by 0 bases and J by 3 bases, and 9 bases separated the two germline ends.

The chain joins TRBV3-1 (or the pseudogene TRBV3-2) to TRBJ1-2; D is uncertain. V lost 3 bases to trimming and J lost 8 bases, with 19 bases between them. The CDR3 consists of 15 residues. Looked up from germline, CDR1 is LGHDT and CDR2 is YNNKEL (reference sequence). The CDR3 DNA sequence: TGTGCCAGCAGCCAGGTCCGTCCGAGACTAGGCGGCTACACCTTC. It is translated as CASSQVRPRLGGYTF.

This sequence joins TRBV7-9 and TRBJ2-2; D call uncertain. The CDR3 extends over 15 amino acids. The germline V gene encodes CDR1 SEHNR and CDR2 FQNEAQ (reference sequence). With 6 bases removed from V and 6 bases from J, the gap between germline ends came to 17 bases. The CDR3 loop reads CASRPRFRLAGELFF. CDR3 sequence (DNA): TGTGCCAGCAGACCACGGTTCCGGCTAGCCGGGGAGCTGTTTTTT. Using reference TRBV7-9 and TRBJ2-2 for the parts outside the CDR3, the full variable domain is DTGVSQNPRHKITKRGQNVTFRCDPISEHNRLYWYRQTLGQGPEFLTYFQNEAQLEKSRLLSDRFSAERPKGSFSTLEIQRTEQGDSAMYLCASRPRFRLAGELFFGEGSRLTVL.

There are a few counts of this clone. The chain links TRBV30 to TRBJ2-7; D is perhaps TRBD1 (5 bases). The germline V and J ends were trimmed by 7 bases and 5 bases, with 12 bases remaining between them. This CDR3 has 11 residues. Germline lookup yields CDR1 GTSNPN and CDR2 SVGIG (reference sequence). This CDR3 reads CALEDRDEQYF. Written as DNA, the CDR3 is TGTGCCTTGGAAGACAGAGACGAGCAGTACTTC.

Comment on this clone: Within the sample, other DNA sequences also encode this same CDR3. J is TRBJ2-7 and V is TRBV6-5, with D tentatively TRBD1 (6 bases). Germline assignment: CDR1 MNHEY and CDR2 SVGAGI. V lost 6 bases and J 3 bases, leaving 12 bases between the germline ends. The CDR3 has 13 amino acids. The DNA of the CDR3 is TGTGCCAGCAGCCCCGGACAGAGCTACGAGCAGTACTTC. This encodes CASSPGQSYEQYF.

The rearrangement links TRBV27 to TRBJ2-1; 12 bases agree with TRBD2. Germline V gene data show CDR1 as MNHEY and CDR2 as SMNVEV (reference sequence). The CDR3 totals 15 residues. The V and J ends lost 3 bases and 6 bases, in that order; junction bases with no gene match: 3. CDR3 loop: CASSFMTSGSNEQFF. The CDR3 DNA follows: TGTGCCAGCAGTTTTATGACTAGCGGGAGCAATGAGCAGTTCTTC.

The rearrangement links TRBV29-1 to TRBJ2-5; 7 bases line up with TRBD1. V dropped 1 base and J dropped 0; count of bases not matched to a gene: 5. The CDR3 is 15 amino acids. CDR1 SQVTM and CDR2 ANQGSEA come from the germline V gene. In nucleotides, the CDR3 is TGCAGCGTTGAAGGGACAGGCAGATACCAAGAGACCCAGTACTTC. The encoded protein is CSVEGTGRYQETQYF.

J is TRBJ2-5 and V is TRBV4-2; a possible D gene is TRBD2 (5 bases). Trimming removed 0 bases from V and 5 bases from J, with 10 bases in between. The V gene's germline CDR1 is LGHNA and CDR2 YNFKEQ. The CDR3 totals 14 residues. The chain's CDR3 is CASSQDRVAETQYF. The CDR3 DNA sequence: TGTGCCAGCAGCCAAGATCGGGTAGCGGAGACCCAGTACTTC.